The 15 T cell receptor beta chains reported below all come from one sample, sequenced in a study of cytomegalovirus exposure and HLA in healthy donors. The study ran its PCR with 60 Vbeta and 13 Jbeta primers. This table comes from immunoSEQ multiplex PCR, and its TCRdb copy is limited to in-frame clones, with some not included. The sample yields fewer than 110,000 clones, around four fifths seen once. Sequenced sample: PBMCs. These receptor sequences come from a man aged 30 to 45 in good health and CMV-seronegative.

The chain has TRBV6-5 and TRBJ1-1; TRBD1 is a possible D gene (6 bases). With 0 bases removed from V and 0 bases from J, the gap between germline ends came to 8 bases. This CDR3 is built from 15 residues. The V gene's germline CDR1 is MNHEY and CDR2 SVGAGI. In DNA form, the CDR3 reads TGTGCCAGCAGTTACTCTGGGGGCATGAACACTGAAGCTTTCTTT. This codes for CASSYSGGMNTEAFF.

A word on this clone: Within the sample, other DNA sequences also encode this same CDR3. V is TRBV27 and J is TRBJ1-1, with TRBD1 matching over 8 bases. The V segment lost 2 bases and the J segment 1 base; nucleotides outside the gene matches: 0. Germline V gene lookup returns CDR1 MNHEY and CDR2 SMNVEV (reference sequence). The CDR3 has 14 residues. CDR3 sequence (DNA): TGTGCCAGCAGTTTAGGACAGGGGAACACTGAAGCTTTCTTT. Its protein product is CASSLGQGNTEAFF.

The gene calls are TRBV28 and TRBJ1-1; D call uncertain. The germline gives CDR1 MDHEN, CDR2 SYDVKM. The CDR3 runs 11 residues. V lost 5 bases and J lost 11, with 12 bases in between. The CDR3 reads CASSHLFEAFF. CDR3 nucleotide sequence: TGTGCCAGCAGTCACCTCTTTGAGGCTTTCTTT. Drawing the rest from reference TRBV28 and TRBJ1-1, the complete variable domain is DVKVTQSSRYLVKRTGEKVFLECVQDMDHENMFWYRQDPGLGLRLIYFSYDVKMKEKGDIPEGYSVSREKKERFSLILESASTNQTSMYLCASSHLFEAFFGQGTRLTVV.

The chain has TRBV2 and TRBJ2-1, with TRBD2 as a possible D gene (5 bases). V was trimmed by 2 bases and J by 6 bases, leaving 14 bases between them. Germline loops: CDR1 SNHLY, CDR2 FYNNEI. The CDR3 is made up of 15 amino acids. The CDR3 nucleotides read TGTGCCAGCAGTGAATTAGCGTATGGACCCAATGAGCAGTTCTTC. Translating it yields CASSELAYGPNEQFF.

The V call is TRBV7-3, the J call TRBJ2-1, with 7 bases lining up with TRBD1. The length of the CDR3 is 14 residues. Germline V gives CDR1 SGHTA, CDR2 FQGTGA. Trimming at V came to 2 bases and at J to 8 bases, leaving 6 bases not matched to a gene. The CDR3 is CASSLGTGVDEQFF. The DNA for the CDR3 is TGTGCCAGCAGCTTAGGTACAGGGGTGGATGAGCAGTTCTTC.

The chain recombines TRBV13 with TRBJ2-2; tentatively, D is TRBD1 (5 bases). Germline lookup yields CDR1 PRHDT and CDR2 FYEKMQ (reference sequence). The CDR3 loop spans 16 amino acids. The germline V and J ends were trimmed by 0 bases and 1 base, with 9 bases remaining between them. CDR3 loop: CASSLGGAMNTGELFF. DNA for the CDR3: TGTGCCAGCAGCTTAGGAGGGGCCATGAACACCGGGGAGCTGTTTTTT.

This clone has a single count. This sequence joins TRBV27 and TRBJ2-2, with D possibly TRBD1 on 6 matching bases. CDR1 is MNHEY and CDR2 is SMNVEV in the germline V gene (reference sequence). Trimming left V 5 bases short and J 4 bases short, with 23 bases between. The CDR3 totals 18 residues. The CDR3 loop is CASSPGTGQPEGTGELFF. CDR3 sequence (DNA): TGTGCCAGCAGTCCTGGCACAGGACAGCCCGAGGGCACCGGGGAGCTGTTTTTT.

The chain uses TRBV7-2 and TRBJ2-7, with unresolved D. The V gene lost 1 base and the J gene lost 7 bases, with 8 bases spanning the gap. The germline CDR1 and CDR2 sequences are SGHTA and FQGNSA. There are 12 residues in the CDR3. The CDR3 sequence is CASSLEYGEQYF. For the CDR3, the DNA is TGTGCCAGCAGCTTAGAATACGGGGAGCAGTACTTC. The complete variable domain, with remaining parts taken from reference TRBV7-2 and TRBJ2-7, reads GAGVSQSPSNKVTEKGKDVELRCDPISGHTALYWYRQSLGQGLEFLIYFQGNSAPDKSGLPSDRFSAERTGGSVSTLTIQRTQQEDSAVYLCASSLEYGEQYFGPGTRLTVT.

The genes are TRBV6-5 and TRBJ1-1; D is perhaps TRBD1 (6 bases). CDR3 length equals 15 residues. Looked up from germline, CDR1 is MNHEY and CDR2 is SVGAGI. Trimming left V 7 bases short and J 3 bases short, with 18 bases between. The CDR3 reads CASTQAGDGYTEAFF. The DNA of the CDR3 is TGTGCCAGCACCCAAGCAGGGGACGGGTACACTGAAGCTTTCTTT.

The V gene is TRBV7-8, the J gene TRBJ1-4; 8 nucleotides match TRBD1. Germline V gene sequence: CDR1 SGHVS, CDR2 FQNEAQ. Losses at the gene ends were 5 bases for V and 8 bases for J; bases not matched to a gene: 10. This CDR3 spans 15 amino acids. CDR3 loop: CASSAKWGQEEKLFF. CDR3 in DNA: TGTGCCAGCAGCGCAAAATGGGGACAGGAAGAAAAACTGTTTTTT.

The chain combines TRBV5-1 with TRBJ2-7; D may be TRBD1 (6 bases). CDR1 is SGHRS and CDR2 is YFSETQ in the germline V gene. The CDR3 runs to 13 residues. V gave up 2 bases and J gave up 3 bases, with 9 bases separating them. CDR3 nucleotides: TGCGCCAGCAGCTTAACAGGGAGCTACGAGCAGTACTTC. Amino acids: CASSLTGSYEQYF.

CDR3 bases: TGTGCTACCCGGGCTAGCGGGAGTTTTGAGCAGTTCTTC. Encoded protein: CATRASGSFEQFF. The chain recombines TRBV27 with TRBJ2-1, with 10 bases that match TRBD2. This CDR3 is 13 amino acids long. CDR1 MNHEY and CDR2 SMNVEV come from the germline V gene (reference sequence).

This clone has just one count. The genes are TRBV2 and TRBJ1-3, with D unclear. The CDR3 extends over 14 amino acids. Germline CDR1 reads SNHLY; CDR2 reads FYNNEI. The V and J ends lost 7 bases and 0 bases respectively, with 10 bases between them. The CDR3 loop is CASKIGSSGNTIYF. DNA for the CDR3: TGTGCCAGCAAGATCGGTTCCTCTGGAAACACCATATATTTT.

The rearrangement links TRBV7-9 to TRBJ2-5; 7 nucleotides match TRBD1. CDR3 length equals 16 residues. V dropped 1 base and J dropped 2; count of bases not matched to a gene: 7. Germline lookup yields CDR1 SEHNR and CDR2 FQNEAQ (reference sequence). CDR3 coding DNA: TGTGCCAGCAGCTTAGAAACCGGGACAGCTCAAGAGACCCAGTACTTC. This gives the protein CASSLETGTAQETQYF.

V and J are TRBV15 and TRBJ2-3; no reliable D call. The CDR3 covers 18 residues. V lost 0 bases, J lost 4 bases, and 20 bases lay in between. Germline CDR1 reads LNHNV; CDR2 reads YYDKDF (reference sequence). The CDR3, as DNA: TGTGCCACCAGCAGAGACCCTAGAAAGTTACGCATGGCAGATACGCAGTATTTT. Translating it yields CATSRDPRKLRMADTQYF. Full variable domain (outside the CDR3, taken from reference TRBV15 and TRBJ2-3): DAMVIQNPRYQVTQFGKPVTLSCSQTLNHNVMYWYQQKSSQAPKLLFHYYDKDFNNEADTPDNFQSRRPNTSFCFLDIRSPGLGDTAMYLCATSRDPRKLRMADTQYFGPGTRLTVL.